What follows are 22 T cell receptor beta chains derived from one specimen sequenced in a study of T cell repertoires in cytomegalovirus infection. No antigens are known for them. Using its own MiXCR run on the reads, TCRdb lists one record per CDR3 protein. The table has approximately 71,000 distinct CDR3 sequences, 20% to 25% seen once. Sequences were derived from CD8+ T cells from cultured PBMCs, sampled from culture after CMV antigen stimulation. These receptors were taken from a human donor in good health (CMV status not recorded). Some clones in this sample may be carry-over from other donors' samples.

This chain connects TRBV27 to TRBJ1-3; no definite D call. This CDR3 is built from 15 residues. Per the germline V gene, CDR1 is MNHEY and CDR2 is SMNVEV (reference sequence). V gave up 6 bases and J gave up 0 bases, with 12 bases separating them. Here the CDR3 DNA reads TGTGCCAGCAGAAAAGGCTCCTACTCTGGAAACACCATATATTTT. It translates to CASRKGSYSGNTIYF.

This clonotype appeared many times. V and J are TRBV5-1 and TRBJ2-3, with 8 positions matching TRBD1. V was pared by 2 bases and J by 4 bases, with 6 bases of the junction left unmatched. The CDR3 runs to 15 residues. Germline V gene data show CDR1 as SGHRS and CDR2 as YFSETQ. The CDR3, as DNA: TGCGCCAGCAGCTTAGCACAGGGGGGCGCAGATACGCAGTATTTT. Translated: CASSLAQGGADTQYF.

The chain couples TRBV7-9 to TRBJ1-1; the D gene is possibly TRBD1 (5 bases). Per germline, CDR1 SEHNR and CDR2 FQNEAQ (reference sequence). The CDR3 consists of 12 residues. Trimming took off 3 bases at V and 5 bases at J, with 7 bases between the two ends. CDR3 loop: CASSLGVTEAFF. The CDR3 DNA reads TGTGCCAGCAGCTTGGGGGTAACTGAAGCTTTCTTT.

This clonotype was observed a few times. The CDR3 DNA is TGTGCCAGCAGCTTAGGTATCGGCGAGCAGTACTTC. Translation gives CASSLGIGEQYF. This rearrangement joins TRBV7-9 to TRBJ2-7; D unresolved. Germline V gives CDR1 SEHNR, CDR2 FQNEAQ (reference sequence). V was cut by 1 base and J by 6 bases, with 7 bases left in between. CDR3 length equals 12 residues.

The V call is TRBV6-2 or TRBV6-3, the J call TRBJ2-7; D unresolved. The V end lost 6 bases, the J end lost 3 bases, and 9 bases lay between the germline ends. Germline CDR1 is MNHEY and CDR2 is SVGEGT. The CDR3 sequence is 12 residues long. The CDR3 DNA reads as TGTGCCAGCAGAGGGCCCGGCTACGAGCAGTACTTC. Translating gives CASRGPGYEQYF.

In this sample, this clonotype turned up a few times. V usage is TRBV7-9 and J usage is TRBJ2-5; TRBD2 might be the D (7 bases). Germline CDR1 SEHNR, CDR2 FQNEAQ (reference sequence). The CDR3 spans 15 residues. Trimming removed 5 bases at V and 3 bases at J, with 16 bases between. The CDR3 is CASSPLGGAKETQYF. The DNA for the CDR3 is TGTGCCAGCAGCCCCCTGGGGGGGGCGAAAGAGACCCAGTACTTC. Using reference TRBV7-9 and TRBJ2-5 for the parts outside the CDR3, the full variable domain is DTGVSQNPRHKITKRGQNVTFRCDPISEHNRLYWYRQTLGQGPEFLTYFQNEAQLEKSRLLSDRFSAERPKGSFSTLEIQRTEQGDSAMYLCASSPLGGAKETQYFGPGTRLLVL.

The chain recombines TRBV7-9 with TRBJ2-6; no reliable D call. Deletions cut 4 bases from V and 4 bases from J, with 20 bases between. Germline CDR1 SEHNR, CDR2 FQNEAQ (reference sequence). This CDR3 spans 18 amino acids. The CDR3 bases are TGTGCCAGCAGCTCTTTCCCCATCAGACGAGTCGGGGCCAACGTCCTGACTTTC. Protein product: CASSSFPIRRVGANVLTF.

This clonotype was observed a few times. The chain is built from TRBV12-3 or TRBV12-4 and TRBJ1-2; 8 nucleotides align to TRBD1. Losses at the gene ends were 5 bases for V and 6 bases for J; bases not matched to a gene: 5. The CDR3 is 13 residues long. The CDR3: CASSPQGAHGYTF. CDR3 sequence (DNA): TGTGCCAGCAGTCCCCAGGGGGCACATGGCTACACCTTC.

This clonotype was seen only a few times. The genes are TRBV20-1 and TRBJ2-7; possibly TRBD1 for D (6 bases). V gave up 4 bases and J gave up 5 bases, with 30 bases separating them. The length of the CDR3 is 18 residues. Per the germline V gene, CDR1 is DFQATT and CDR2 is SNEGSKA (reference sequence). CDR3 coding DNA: TGCAGTGCTATCCCCAACAGGCCAATGACGATACAGGGTCACGAGCAGTACTTC. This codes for CSAIPNRPMTIQGHEQYF.

CDR3 DNA sequence: TGTGCCTGGAGTGTACGGGGGGGGAATCTCAGAAGGAATGGCTACACCTTC. It codes for CAWSVRGGNLRRNGYTF. The chain combines TRBV30 with TRBJ1-2; D might be TRBD1 (5 bases). Germline CDR1 is GTSNPN and CDR2 is SVGIG (reference sequence). V was pared by 0 bases and J by 6 bases, with 23 bases between. This CDR3 region has 17 residues.

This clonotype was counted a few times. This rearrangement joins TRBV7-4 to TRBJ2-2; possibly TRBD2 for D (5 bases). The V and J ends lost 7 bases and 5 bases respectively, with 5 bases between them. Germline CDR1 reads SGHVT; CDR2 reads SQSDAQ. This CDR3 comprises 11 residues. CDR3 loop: CASTGTGELFF. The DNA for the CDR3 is TGTGCCAGCACGGGGACCGGGGAGCTGTTTTTT.

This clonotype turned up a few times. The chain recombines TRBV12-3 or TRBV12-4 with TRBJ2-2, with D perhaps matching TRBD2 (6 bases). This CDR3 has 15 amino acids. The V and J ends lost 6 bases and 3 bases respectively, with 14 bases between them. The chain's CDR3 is CASSPTGTYTGELFF. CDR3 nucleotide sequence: TGTGCCAGCAGCCCAACCGGGACTTACACCGGGGAGCTGTTTTTT.

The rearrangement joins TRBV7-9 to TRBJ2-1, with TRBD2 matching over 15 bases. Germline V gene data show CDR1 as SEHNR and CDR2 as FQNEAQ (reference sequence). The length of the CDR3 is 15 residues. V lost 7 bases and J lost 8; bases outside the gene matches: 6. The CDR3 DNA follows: TGTGCCAGCATCGGGACTAGCGGGGGGATCTATGAGCAGTTCTTC. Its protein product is CASIGTSGGIYEQFF.

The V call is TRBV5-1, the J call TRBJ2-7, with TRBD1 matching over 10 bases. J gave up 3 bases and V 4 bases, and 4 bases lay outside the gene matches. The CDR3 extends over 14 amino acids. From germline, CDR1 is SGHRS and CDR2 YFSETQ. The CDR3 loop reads CASSGTGEIYEQYF. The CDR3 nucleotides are TGCGCCAGCAGCGGGACAGGGGAGATCTACGAGCAGTACTTC.

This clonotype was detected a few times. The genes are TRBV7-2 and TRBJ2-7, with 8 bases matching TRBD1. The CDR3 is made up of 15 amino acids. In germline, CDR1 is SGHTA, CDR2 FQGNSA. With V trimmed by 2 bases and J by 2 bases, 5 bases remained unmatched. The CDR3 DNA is TGTGCCAGCAGCTTACGTAGGACAGGGACCTACGAGCAGTACTTC. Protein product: CASSLRRTGTYEQYF.

CDR3 bases: TGCAGCGTTGACCGGGGCGTCAGGGGGCGGACTGAAGCTTTCTTT. This codes for CSVDRGVRGRTEAFF. The rearrangement links TRBV29-1 to TRBJ1-1, with 8 bases lining up with TRBD1. The V gene's germline CDR1 is SQVTM and CDR2 ANQGSEA. This CDR3 has 15 amino acids. V lost 3 bases and J lost 5; bases outside the gene matches: 11.

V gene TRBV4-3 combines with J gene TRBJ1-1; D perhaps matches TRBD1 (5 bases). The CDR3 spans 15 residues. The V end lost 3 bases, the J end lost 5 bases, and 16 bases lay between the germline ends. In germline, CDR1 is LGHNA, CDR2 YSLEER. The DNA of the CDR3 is TGCGCCAGCAGCCAGGCCCTCTTTTCAGGGACTGAAGCTTTCTTT. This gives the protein CASSQALFSGTEAFF.

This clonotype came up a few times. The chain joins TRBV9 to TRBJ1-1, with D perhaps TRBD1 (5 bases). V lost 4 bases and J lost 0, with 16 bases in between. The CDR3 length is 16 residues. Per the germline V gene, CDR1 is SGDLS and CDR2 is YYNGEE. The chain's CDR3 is CASSPRLGDLNTEAFF. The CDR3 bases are TGTGCCAGCAGCCCCCGCTTGGGGGACCTGAACACTGAAGCTTTCTTT.

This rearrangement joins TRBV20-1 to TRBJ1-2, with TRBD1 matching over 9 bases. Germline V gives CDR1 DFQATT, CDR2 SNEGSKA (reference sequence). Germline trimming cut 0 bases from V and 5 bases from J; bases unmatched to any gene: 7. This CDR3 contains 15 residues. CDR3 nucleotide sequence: TGCAGTGCTAGAGATCTTGACAGGGGGTGGTATGGCTACACCTTC. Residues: CSARDLDRGWYGYTF.

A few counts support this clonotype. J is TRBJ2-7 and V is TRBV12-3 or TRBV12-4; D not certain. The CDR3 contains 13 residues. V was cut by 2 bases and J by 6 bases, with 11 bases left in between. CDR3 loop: CASSLRVGGEQYF. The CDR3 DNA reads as TGTGCCAGCAGTTTACGGGTCGGCGGCGAGCAGTACTTC.

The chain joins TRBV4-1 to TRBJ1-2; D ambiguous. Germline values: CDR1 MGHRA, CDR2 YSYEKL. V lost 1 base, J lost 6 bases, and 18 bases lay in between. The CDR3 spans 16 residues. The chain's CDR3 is CASSQGPLGGSDGYTF. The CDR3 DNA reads TGCGCCAGCAGCCAAGGTCCGCTCGGAGGAAGCGATGGCTACACCTTC.

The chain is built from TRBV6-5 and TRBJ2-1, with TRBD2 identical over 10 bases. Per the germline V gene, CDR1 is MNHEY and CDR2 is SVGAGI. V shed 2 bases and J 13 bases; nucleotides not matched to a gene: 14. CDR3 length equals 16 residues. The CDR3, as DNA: TGTGCCAGCAGTTACGGAGCTAGCGGGGGTCCTAAGGGACAGTTCTTC. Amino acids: CASSYGASGGPKGQFF.